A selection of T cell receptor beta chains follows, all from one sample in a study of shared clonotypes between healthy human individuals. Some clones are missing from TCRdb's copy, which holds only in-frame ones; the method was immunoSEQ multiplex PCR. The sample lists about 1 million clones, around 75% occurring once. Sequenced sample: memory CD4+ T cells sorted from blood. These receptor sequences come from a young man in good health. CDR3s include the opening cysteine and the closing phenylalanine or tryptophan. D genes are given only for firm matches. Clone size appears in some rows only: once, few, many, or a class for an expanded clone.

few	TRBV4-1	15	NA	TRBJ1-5	TGCGCCAGCAGCCAGGAAGGCGGCTCGAATCAGCCCCAGCATTTT	CASSQEGGSNQPQHF
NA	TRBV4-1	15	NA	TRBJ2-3	TGCGCCAGCAGCCACCCGGGAAGGGGCACAGATACGCAGTATTTT	CASSHPGRGTDTQYF
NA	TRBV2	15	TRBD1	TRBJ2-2	TGTGCCAGCAGTGATCTCAGGGGGCGGTCCGGGGAGCTGTTTTTT	CASSDLRGRSGELFF
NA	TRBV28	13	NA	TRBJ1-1	TGTGCAAACGCGAAACAGGGTTTCTCTGAAGCTTTCTTT	CANAKQGFSEAFF
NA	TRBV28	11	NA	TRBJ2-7	TGTGCCAGCAGTCGCCCCTACGAGCAGTACTTC	CASSRPYEQYF
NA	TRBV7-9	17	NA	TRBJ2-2	TGTGCCAGCAGCTTAGCGCAAGGATTAGCGCCCACCGGGGAGCTGTTTTTT	CASSLAQGLAPTGELFF
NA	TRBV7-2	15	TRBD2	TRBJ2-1	TGTGCCAGCAGCTTAGCCTGGGGGGGAAACAATGAGCAGTTCTTC	CASSLAWGGNNEQFF
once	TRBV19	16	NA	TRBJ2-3	TGTGCCAGTAGTATAGGGACCAATTCAGGGAGAGATACGCAGTATTTT	CASSIGTNSGRDTQYF
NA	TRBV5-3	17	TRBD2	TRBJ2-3	TGTGCCAGAAGCTTGGACCCGACTAGCGAGATCACAGATACGCAGTATTTT	CARSLDPTSEITDTQYF
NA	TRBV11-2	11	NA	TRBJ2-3	TGTGCCAGCAGCTTAGAGGCTACGCAGTATTTT	CASSLEATQYF
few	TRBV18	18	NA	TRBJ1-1	TGTGCCAGCTCACCAAAGCCTGGACGAGACAGGCCGGGCACTGAAGCTTTCTTT	CASSPKPGRDRPGTEAFF
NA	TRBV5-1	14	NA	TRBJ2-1	TGCGCCAGCAGCTCTGACTCTTCCTACAATGAGCAGTTCTTC	CASSSDSSYNEQFF
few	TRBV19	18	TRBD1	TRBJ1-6	TGTGCCAGTAGTCCCACCCGGCCCGGGACAGGGATAAATTCACCCCTCCACTTT	CASSPTRPGTGINSPLHF
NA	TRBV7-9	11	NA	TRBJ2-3	TGTGCCAGCACCCGAGGAGATACGCAGTATTTT	CASTRGDTQYF
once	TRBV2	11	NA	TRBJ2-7	TGTGCCAGCAGTGAAGGGTACGAGCAGTACTTC	CASSEGYEQYF
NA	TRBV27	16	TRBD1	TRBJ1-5	TGTGCCAGCAGTCCAGCGAAGACAGGGAGCAATCAGCCCCAGCATTTT	CASSPAKTGSNQPQHF
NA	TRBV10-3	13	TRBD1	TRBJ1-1	TGTGCCATCAGTGAAGGACAGGGGGCGGAAGCTTTCTTT	CAISEGQGAEAFF
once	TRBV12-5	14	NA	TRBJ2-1	TGTGCTAGTGGTTTGACCCCGCACGTCGGTGAGCAGTTCTTC	CASGLTPHVGEQFF
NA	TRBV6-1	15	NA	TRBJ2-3	TGTGCCAGCAGAAGAGGGCTAGCCGACACAGATACGCAGTATTTT	CASRRGLADTDTQYF
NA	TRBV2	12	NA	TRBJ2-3	TGTGCCAGCAGTCCACAGCTGGATACGCAGTATTTT	CASSPQLDTQYF
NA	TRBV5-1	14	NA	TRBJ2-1	TGCGCCAGCAGCCGGGACGGCCAATACAATGAGCAGTTCTTC	CASSRDGQYNEQFF
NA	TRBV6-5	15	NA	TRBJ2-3	TGTGCCAGCAGCCTCTCCGGGGACATCACAGATACGCAGTATTTT	CASSLSGDITDTQYF